This T cell receptor (beta chain) was recovered during a study of blood T cell repertoires in COVID-19 (dated by TCRdb to about 2020). About the investigation overall: Samples from collaborators originated in the United States, Italy and Spain and spanned both the acute and convalescent phases of COVID-19. The material from the prospective study consisted of cDNA or gDNA derived from T cells, B-cell-depleted T cells, or PBMCs. Subjects who had been exposed to COVID-19, were actively infected with it, or had recovered from it provided the deeply sampled blood TCRbeta repertoires that made up the dataset. The repertoires were released in a freely available public database meant as a resource for research on the immune response to SARS-CoV-2. The samples were drawn from two sources: the first 160 participants of the ongoing ImmuneRACE study, and over 950 subjects contributed by 6 global collaborators. Nearly every sample came with metadata listing a de-identified subject ID, COVID-19 status, age in years and sex. HLA class I and class II types, where available, came from metadata supplied by the sample provider rather than from assay-based typing. Results and caveats for the whole study, not just this receptor: The amount of clinical and demographic metadata varied by source and participant and was provided uncurated.

This clone was seen only a few times. No antigen is known for it. Per-nucleotide qualities are absent, and no much larger clonotype sits a single base away. Participants in the prospective study were enrolled through a virtual design, were aged roughly 18 to 95 years, and lived in 20 to 30 United States geographic areas. To assign participants to cohorts, the prospective study relied on clinical history that participants themselves reported in a screening survey and a study questionnaire. ImmuneRACE Cohort 3 recovered participants were defined by two consecutive negative NP/OP PCR tests, healthcare professional clearance, or symptom resolution. In the prospective study, whole blood, serum and a nasopharyngeal or oropharyngeal swab were collected from each participant by mobile phlebotomists. Over an approximately 2-month period, participants in the prospective study had the option of providing additional blood draws and questionnaires. Blood samples from the prospective study were shipped frozen or at room temperature prior to DNA extraction.

From the germline V gene (reference sequence), CDR1 is SGHKS and CDR2 is YYEKEE. Counted from cysteine to phenylalanine, this CDR3 has 18 amino acids. Solely the CDR3 DNA is kept, with 54 bases framed from the first base. V lost 4 bases and J lost 4 bases; the stretch between them is 23 bases long. TCRbeta CDR3 regions were amplified from genomic DNA by means of the immunoSEQ Assay, a bias-controlled multiplex PCR. The original pipeline was this. Nucleated cell counts per sample were estimated from amplification of reference gene primers within the assay. To quantify the absolute abundance of each unique TCRbeta CDR3 rearrangement, sequence reads were collapsed and filtered. For each sample, productive Simpson clonality was calculated as the square root of Simpson's diversity index over productive rearrangements. This immuneACCESS table, as held by TCRdb, lists in-frame sequences with V and J called but not all clones. Of the missing ones, under half trace to an unresolved V gene in checked studies; the others have no known cause. The V and J calls and clone size are taken from that table; D and trimming were inferred from the DNA. The sample table records under 200,000 clones; 75% to 90% of these occur just once. The ten largest make up 4.4% of the sample.

This sequence was found in a woman aged 50 to 60 who had recovered from COVID-19. Recombination linked TRBV5-5 to TRBJ2-2; tentative D gene TRBD1, with 5 bases matching. The sample consisted of PBMCs or T cells enriched from blood (not recorded which). For the CDR3, the sequence is CASSLSPAYTGTTGELFF. The DNA sequence reads TGTGCCAGCAGCCTTTCCCCCGCCTATACAGGAACCACCGGGGAGCTGTTTTTT.